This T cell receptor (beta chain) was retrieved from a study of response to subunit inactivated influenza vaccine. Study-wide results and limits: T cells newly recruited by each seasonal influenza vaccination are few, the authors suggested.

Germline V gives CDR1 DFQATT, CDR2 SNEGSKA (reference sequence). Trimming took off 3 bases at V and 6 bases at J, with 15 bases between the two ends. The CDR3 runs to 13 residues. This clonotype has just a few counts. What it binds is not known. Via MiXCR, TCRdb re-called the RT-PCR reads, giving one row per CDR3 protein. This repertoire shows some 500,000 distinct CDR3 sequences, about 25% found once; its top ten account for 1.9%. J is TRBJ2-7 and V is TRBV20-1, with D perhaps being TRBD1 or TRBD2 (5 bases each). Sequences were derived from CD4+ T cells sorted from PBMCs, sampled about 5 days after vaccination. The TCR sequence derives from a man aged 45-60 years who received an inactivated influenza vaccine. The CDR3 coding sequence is TGCAGTGCTAGGGGGACCAGTCTCTTCGAGCAGTACTTC. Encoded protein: CSARGTSLFEQYF.